These 11 T cell receptor beta chains were sequenced from one sample in a study of OX40 agonist ivuxolimab in advanced cancers. Repertoires were generated with immunoSEQ multiplex PCR, while TCRdb's copy carries only in-frame clones and drops some. The sample shows some 86,000 clones, around 85% of them seen only once. The material sequenced was CD4+ or CD8+ T cells sorted from blood, taken in a trial of the OX40 agonist ivuxolimab. The source is an adult with an advanced solid tumor such as melanoma, head and neck, liver or kidney cancer.

The chain employs TRBV5-1 and TRBJ2-5, with D perhaps matching TRBD2 (5 bases). The CDR3 has 13 amino acids. Germline values: CDR1 SGHRS, CDR2 YFSETQ. V shed 7 bases and J shed 5 bases, with 15 bases lying between them. The CDR3 region is CASLGSFGETQYF. The CDR3 nucleotides read TGCGCCAGCCTTGGGAGCTTCGGGGAGACCCAGTACTTC.

This clone has more than one count but fewer than ten. The chain is built from TRBV5-1 and TRBJ2-7; 9 nucleotides line up with TRBD1. Germline CDR1 SGHRS, CDR2 YFSETQ. The CDR3 spans 14 residues. J lost 5 bases, V lost 4 bases, and 7 bases had no gene match. CDR3 DNA sequence: TGCGCCAGCAGCAGGGGACAGGGTTTCGACGAGCAGTACTTC. It translates to CASSRGQGFDEQYF. The whole variable domain, filled in from reference TRBV5-1 and TRBJ2-7, reads KAGVTQTPRYLIKTRGQQVTLSCSPISGHRSVSWYQQTPGQGLQFLFEYFSETQRNKGNFPGRFSGRQFSNSRSEMNVSTLELGDSALYLCASSRGQGFDEQYFGPGTRLTVT.

V and J are TRBV6-1 and TRBJ2-3; tentative D call: TRBD2 (5 bases). Trimming removed 5 bases at V and 8 bases at J, with 14 bases between. The CDR3 has 13 amino acids. The germline CDR1 and CDR2 sequences are MNHNS and SASEGT. The CDR3 sequence is CASSSDIRGTQYF. In nucleotides, the CDR3 is TGTGCCAGCAGTTCCGACATCCGGGGTACGCAGTATTTT.

This clone has just a few counts. This chain joins TRBV9 and TRBJ2-1, with 9 bases identical to TRBD2. The germline V gene encodes CDR1 SGDLS and CDR2 YYNGEE. This CDR3 has 16 amino acids. J was trimmed by 8 bases and V by 3 bases; bases with no gene match: 12. The CDR3 DNA reads as TGTGCCAGCAGCGCCTTTTTGCCAGCGGGAGGCCATGAGCAGTTCTTC. Amino acid sequence: CASSAFLPAGGHEQFF.

The V and J genes are TRBV7-9 and TRBJ2-5; D remains ambiguous. Trimming pared 2 bases from V and 5 bases from J, leaving 15 bases between. CDR1 and CDR2 from the germline V gene are SEHNR and FQNEAQ (reference sequence). CDR3 length: 15 residues. CDR3 bases: TGTGCCAGCAGCTTAAAAGTCAGACTGGGGGAGACCCAGTACTTC. It specifies CASSLKVRLGETQYF. The variable domain in full, with the rest retrieved from reference TRBV7-9 and TRBJ2-5, is DTGVSQNPRHKITKRGQNVTFRCDPISEHNRLYWYRQTLGQGPEFLTYFQNEAQLEKSRLLSDRFSAERPKGSFSTLEIQRTEQGDSAMYLCASSLKVRLGETQYFGPGTRLLVL.

The chain is built from TRBV6-5 and TRBJ1-2, with 7 bases fitting TRBD1. Germline V CDR1 and CDR2: MNHEY, SVGAGI. The CDR3 spans 16 residues. V lost 2 bases to trimming and J lost 2 bases; unmatched junction nucleotides: 8. The CDR3 DNA follows: TGTGCCAGCAGTTACACTTCCGGGACAGCGAACTATGGCTACACCTTC. Translated, it gives CASSYTSGTANYGYTF.

J is TRBJ2-7 and V is TRBV5-1, with 7 bases fitting TRBD2. CDR3 length equals 13 residues. Germline trimming cut 3 bases from V and 3 bases from J; bases unmatched to any gene: 3. Germline CDR1 and CDR2: SGHRS and YFSETQ. In nucleotides, the CDR3 is TGCGCCAGCAGCTCCGGGACTATCTACGAGCAGTACTTC. This translates into CASSSGTIYEQYF.

There are a few counts of this clone. The CDR3 region is CASSPNEGSNTGELFF. The CDR3 coding sequence is TGTGCCAGCAGCCCAAACGAGGGGTCGAACACCGGGGAGCTGTTTTTT. V usage is TRBV7-9 and J usage is TRBJ2-2; either TRBD1 or TRBD2 may supply D (5 bases each). The V gene's germline CDR1 is SEHNR and CDR2 FQNEAQ (reference sequence). The CDR3 spans 16 residues. The V and J ends lost 5 bases and 0 bases respectively, with 13 bases between them.

The genes are TRBV9 and TRBJ1-1, with TRBD1 identical over 7 bases. Germline V CDR1 and CDR2: SGDLS, YYNGEE. V gave up 4 bases and J gave up 4 bases; unmatched junction bases: 13. The CDR3 runs to 16 residues. CDR3 sequence reads: CASSPRDSHDGTEAFF. For the CDR3, the DNA is TGTGCCAGCAGCCCTCGGGACAGCCATGATGGCACTGAAGCTTTCTTT.

This rearrangement joins TRBV28 to TRBJ1-1, with D tentatively TRBD1 (6 bases). CDR1 is MDHEN, CDR2 SYDVKM, per germline. V was pared by 6 bases and J by 6 bases, with 20 bases between. The CDR3 is 15 residues long. This chain's CDR3 is CASRSPGTRTPEAFF. DNA for the CDR3: TGTGCCAGCAGGAGTCCCGGGACAAGGACCCCTGAAGCTTTCTTT.

The chain has TRBV7-6 and TRBJ2-2; 14 nucleotides line up with TRBD2. CDR1 is SGHVS, CDR2 FNYEAQ, per germline. The junction had 5 bases not matched to a gene; V was cut back by 0 bases and J by 5 bases. The CDR3 contains 18 residues. The CDR3 is CASSLASGLAGDTGELFF. The CDR3 coding sequence is TGTGCCAGCAGCTTAGCGTCGGGACTAGCGGGAGATACCGGGGAGCTGTTTTTT.